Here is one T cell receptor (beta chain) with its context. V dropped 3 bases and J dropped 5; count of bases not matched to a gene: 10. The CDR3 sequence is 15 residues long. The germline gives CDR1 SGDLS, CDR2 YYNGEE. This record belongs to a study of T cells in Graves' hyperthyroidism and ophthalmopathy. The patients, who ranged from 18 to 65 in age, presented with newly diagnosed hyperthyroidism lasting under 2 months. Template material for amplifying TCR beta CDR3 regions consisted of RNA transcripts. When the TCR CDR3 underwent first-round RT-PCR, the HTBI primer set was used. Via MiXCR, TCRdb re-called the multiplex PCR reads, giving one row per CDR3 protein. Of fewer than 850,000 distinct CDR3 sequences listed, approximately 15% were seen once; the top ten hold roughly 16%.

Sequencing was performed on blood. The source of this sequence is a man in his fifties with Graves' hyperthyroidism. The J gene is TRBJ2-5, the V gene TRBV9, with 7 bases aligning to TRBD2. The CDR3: CASSAGAGFGETQYF. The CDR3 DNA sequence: TGTGCCAGCAGCGCCGGAGCGGGATTTGGCGAGACCCAGTACTTC.